This TCR beta chain was obtained from a study of T-cell reconstitution after alpha-beta-depleted transplantation in children. Library preparation (for TCRbeta) was performed with unique molecular identifiers. A single record per CDR3 protein comes from TCRdb applying MiXCR to the PCR reads. The sample yields about 900,000 distinct CDR3 sequences, roughly 29% seen once. Regarding this clonotype: The antigen remains undetermined.

Study observations and caveats: Certain patients had high TCRbeta diversity at day 60, and it came from recipient T cells and thymic progenitors that survived. Several hundred expanded graft clones reportedly supplied alpha-beta T cells about two months after transplant. Among T cells one year after transplant, newly produced cells accounted for most counts and diversity.

The V and J ends lost 4 bases and 4 bases, in that order; junction bases with no gene match: 4. This CDR3 region has 15 residues. The sequences come from PBMCs, mostly from graft donor cells, collected 360 days after TCRalphabeta/CD19-depleted stem cell transplant. This chain links TRBV12-3 or TRBV12-4 with TRBJ2-3, with TRBD1 identical over 11 bases. This TCR derives from a boy less than two years old who had a stem cell transplant for SCID, so the T cells may come from the graft donor. The CDR3 coding sequence is TGTGCCAGCAGTTGGACAGGGGGCAAAGCAGATACGCAGTATTTT. Encoded protein: CASSWTGGKADTQYF.